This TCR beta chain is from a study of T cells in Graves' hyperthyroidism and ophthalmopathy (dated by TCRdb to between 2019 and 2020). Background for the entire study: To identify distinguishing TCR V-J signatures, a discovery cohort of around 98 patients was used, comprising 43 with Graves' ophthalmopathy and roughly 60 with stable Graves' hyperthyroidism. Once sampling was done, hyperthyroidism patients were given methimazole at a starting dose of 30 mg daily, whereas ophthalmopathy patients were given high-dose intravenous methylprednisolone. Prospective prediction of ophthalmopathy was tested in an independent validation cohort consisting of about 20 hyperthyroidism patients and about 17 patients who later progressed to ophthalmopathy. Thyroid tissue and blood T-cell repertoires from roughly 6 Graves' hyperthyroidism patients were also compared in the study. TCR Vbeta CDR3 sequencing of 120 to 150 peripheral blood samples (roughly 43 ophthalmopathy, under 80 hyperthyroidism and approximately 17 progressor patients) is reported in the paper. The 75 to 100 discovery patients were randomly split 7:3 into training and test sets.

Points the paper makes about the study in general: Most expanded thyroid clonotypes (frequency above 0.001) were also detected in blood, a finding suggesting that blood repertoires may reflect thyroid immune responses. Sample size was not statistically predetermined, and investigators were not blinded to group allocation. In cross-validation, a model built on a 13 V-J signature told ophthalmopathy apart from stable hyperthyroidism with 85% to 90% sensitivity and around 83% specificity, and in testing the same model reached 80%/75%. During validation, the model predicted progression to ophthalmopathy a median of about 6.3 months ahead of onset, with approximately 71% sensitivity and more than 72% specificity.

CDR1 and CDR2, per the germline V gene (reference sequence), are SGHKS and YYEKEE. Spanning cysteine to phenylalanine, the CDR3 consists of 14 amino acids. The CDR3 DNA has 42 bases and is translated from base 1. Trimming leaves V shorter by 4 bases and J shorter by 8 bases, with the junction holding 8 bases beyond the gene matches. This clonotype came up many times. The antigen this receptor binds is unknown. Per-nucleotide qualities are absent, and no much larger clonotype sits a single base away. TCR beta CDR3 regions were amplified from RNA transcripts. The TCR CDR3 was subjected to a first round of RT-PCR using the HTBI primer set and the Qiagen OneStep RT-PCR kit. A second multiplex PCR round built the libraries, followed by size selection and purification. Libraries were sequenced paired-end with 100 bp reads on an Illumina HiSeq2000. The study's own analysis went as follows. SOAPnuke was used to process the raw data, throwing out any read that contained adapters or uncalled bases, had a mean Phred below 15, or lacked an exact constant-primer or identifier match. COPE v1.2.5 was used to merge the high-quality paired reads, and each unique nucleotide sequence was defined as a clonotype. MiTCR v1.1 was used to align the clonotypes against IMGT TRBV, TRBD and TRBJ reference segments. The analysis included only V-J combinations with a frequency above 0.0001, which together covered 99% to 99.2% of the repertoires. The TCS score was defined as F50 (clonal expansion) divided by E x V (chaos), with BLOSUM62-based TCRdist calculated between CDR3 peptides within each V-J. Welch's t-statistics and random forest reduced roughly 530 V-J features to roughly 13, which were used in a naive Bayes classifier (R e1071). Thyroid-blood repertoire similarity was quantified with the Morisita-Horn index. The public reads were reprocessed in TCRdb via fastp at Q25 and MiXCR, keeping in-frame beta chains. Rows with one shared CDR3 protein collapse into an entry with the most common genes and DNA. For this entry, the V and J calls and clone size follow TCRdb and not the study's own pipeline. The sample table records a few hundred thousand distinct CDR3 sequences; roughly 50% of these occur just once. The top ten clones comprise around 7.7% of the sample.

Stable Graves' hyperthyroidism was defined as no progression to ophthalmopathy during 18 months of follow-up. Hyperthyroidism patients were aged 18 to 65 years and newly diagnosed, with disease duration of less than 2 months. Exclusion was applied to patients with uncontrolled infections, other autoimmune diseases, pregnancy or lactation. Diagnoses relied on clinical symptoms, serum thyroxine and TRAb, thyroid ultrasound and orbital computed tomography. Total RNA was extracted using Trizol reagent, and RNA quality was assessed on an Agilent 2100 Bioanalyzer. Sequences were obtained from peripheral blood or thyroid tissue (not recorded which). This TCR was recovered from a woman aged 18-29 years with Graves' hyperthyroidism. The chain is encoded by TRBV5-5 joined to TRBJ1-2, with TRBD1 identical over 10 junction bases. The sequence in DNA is TGTGCCAGCAGCATAAGGACAGGGGGAGACGGCTACACCTTC. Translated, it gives CASSIRTGGDGYTF.